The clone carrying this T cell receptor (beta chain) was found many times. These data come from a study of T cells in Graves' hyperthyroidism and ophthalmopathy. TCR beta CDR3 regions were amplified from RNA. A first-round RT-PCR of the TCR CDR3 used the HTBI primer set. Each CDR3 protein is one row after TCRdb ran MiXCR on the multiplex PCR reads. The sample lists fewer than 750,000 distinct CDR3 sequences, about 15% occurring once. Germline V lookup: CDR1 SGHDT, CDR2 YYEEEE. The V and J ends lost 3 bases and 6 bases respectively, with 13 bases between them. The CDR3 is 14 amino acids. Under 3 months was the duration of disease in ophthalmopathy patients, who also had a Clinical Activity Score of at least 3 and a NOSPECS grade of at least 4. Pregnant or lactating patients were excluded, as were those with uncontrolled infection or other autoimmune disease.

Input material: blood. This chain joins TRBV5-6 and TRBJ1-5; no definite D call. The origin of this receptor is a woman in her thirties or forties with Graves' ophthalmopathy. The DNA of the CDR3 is TGTGCCAGCAGCTCCGCCCGGGGTACTCAGCCCCAGCATTTT. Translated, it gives CASSSARGTQPQHF.